The entry that follows covers one T cell receptor beta chain sequence. A 5'RACE template-switching step, the method used to make TCR cDNA, added a universal primer site and UMIs. A single record per CDR3 protein comes from TCRdb applying MiXCR to the 5' RACE reads. The sample yields around 230,000 distinct CDR3 sequences, 5.5% to 8.5% seen once. This record comes from a study of T cells after yellow fever vaccination. The germline CDR1 and CDR2 sequences are SGHAT and FQNNGV. V shed 3 bases, J shed 3 bases, and the junction held 5 bases outside the gene matches. CDR3 length: 14 residues. This TCR came from a man under 40 who received the YFV17D yellow fever vaccine. The chain recombines TRBV11-2 with TRBJ2-7; TRBD2 matches 7 bases. The sequenced sample was CD4+ T cells sorted from PBMCs, obtained on the day of the yellow fever booster vaccination. CDR3 in DNA: TGTGCCAGCAGCTTCGATCGGGGGGTCTACGAGCAGTACTTC. As protein: CASSFDRGVYEQYF.